This passage covers 8 T cell receptor beta chains from one sample sequenced in a study of blood T cell repertoires in COVID-19. Profiling relied on immunoSEQ multiplex PCR, and the TCRdb table lists in-frame clones only, not all of them. There are 400,000 or so clones in the sample; 75% to 90% occur only once, and around 1.1% lies in the top ten. The sample consisted of PBMCs or T cells enriched from blood (not recorded which). These receptors were obtained from a man aged 25 to 40 who had recovered from COVID-19.

The genes are TRBV18 and TRBJ1-1; 7 bases match TRBD1. Germline values: CDR1 KGHSH, CDR2 LQKENI. CDR3 size: 15 residues. Unmatched junction bases numbered 13, after V lost 8 bases and J lost 4 bases. The CDR3 region is CASRSTQGVPTEAFF. DNA for the CDR3: TGTGCCAGCCGGTCAACTCAGGGGGTGCCCACTGAAGCTTTCTTT.

The chain couples TRBV3-1 (or the pseudogene TRBV3-2) to TRBJ2-7; D might be TRBD2 (5 bases). The germline V and J ends were trimmed by 0 bases and 3 bases, with 9 bases remaining between them. This CDR3 has 14 amino acids. Germline V lookup: CDR1 LGHDT, CDR2 YNNKEL (reference sequence). CDR3 nucleotide sequence: TGTGCCAGCAGCCAAGATAATGCGGGCTACGAGCAGTACTTC. It is translated as CASSQDNAGYEQYF.

The chain employs TRBV28 and TRBJ1-6; the match to TRBD1 covers 10 bases. The length of the CDR3 is 15 residues. Per the germline V gene, CDR1 is MDHEN and CDR2 is SYDVKM. V was pared by 4 bases and J by 10 bases, with 7 bases of the junction left unmatched. This CDR3 reads CASSSDRGLNSPLHF. CDR3 DNA sequence: TGTGCCAGCAGTTCCGACAGGGGGCTAAACTCACCCCTCCACTTT.

This sequence joins TRBV3-1 (or the pseudogene TRBV3-2) and TRBJ2-7; a weak D match, TRBD1 (5 bases). Germline V CDR1 and CDR2: LGHDT, YNNKEL (reference sequence). V was cut by 2 bases and J by 5 bases, with 16 bases left in between. The CDR3 contains 15 residues. DNA of the CDR3: TGTGCCAGCAGCCAATATTCGGCAGGGTCCAACGAGCAGTACTTC. Its translation: CASSQYSAGSNEQYF.

This chain joins TRBV7-2 and TRBJ2-7; 9 nucleotides agree with TRBD2. Trimming at V came to 2 bases and at J to 1 base, leaving 12 bases not matched to a gene. The germline gives CDR1 SGHTA, CDR2 FQGNSA. The CDR3 runs 18 residues. CDR3 protein: CASSLKISGLAASYEQYF. DNA for the CDR3: TGTGCCAGCAGCTTAAAAATTTCGGGACTAGCCGCTTCCTACGAGCAGTACTTC.

The chain uses TRBV27 and TRBJ1-1; D ambiguous. The germline gives CDR1 MNHEY, CDR2 SMNVEV (reference sequence). The CDR3 is made up of 14 amino acids. Between the trimmed V and J ends, which lost 7 bases and 1 base, there was a span of 13 bases. CDR3 nucleotide sequence: TGTGCCAGCAATGCGGGCGCGACGAACACTGAAGCTTTCTTT. This sequence encodes CASNAGATNTEAFF.

A single count supports this clone. V usage is TRBV6-1 and J usage is TRBJ1-3; 9 bases fit TRBD1. Germline V gene lookup returns CDR1 MNHNS and CDR2 SASEGT. The CDR3 sequence is 15 residues long. The junction had 4 bases not matched to a gene; V was cut back by 2 bases and J by 5 bases. The DNA of the CDR3 is TGTGCCAGCAGTGAACAACAGGGGGCTAGAAACACCATATATTTT. Translation gives CASSEQQGARNTIYF.

V is TRBV9 and J is TRBJ1-6, with D unresolved. This CDR3 is built from 15 residues. The V gene lost 0 bases and the J gene lost 5 bases, with 9 bases spanning the gap. Germline CDR1 SGDLS, CDR2 YYNGEE. CDR3 in DNA: TGTGCCAGCAGCGTAGATAAGTCTAATAATTCACCCCTCCACTTT. It yields the protein CASSVDKSNNSPLHF.